This T cell receptor beta chain is from a study of spatial heterogeneity in lung cancer. Notes on the study in general: How many expanded intratumoral alpha and beta TCRs were present tracked the tumor mutation count, which was a count of nonsynonymous mutations.

A distinct unique molecular identifier was carried by each TCR cDNA molecule. Each CDR3 protein is one row after TCRdb ran MiXCR on the 5' RACE reads. This sample yields about 5,000 distinct CDR3 sequences, of which 13% are seen a single time; 10% belongs to the top ten. This clonotype came up a few times. Its antigen is unknown. The sample's time point: sample taken at primary tumor resection. Trimming removed 5 bases at V and 4 bases at J, with 17 bases between. The CDR3 spans 16 residues. Germline CDR1 SGHTA, CDR2 FQGNSA. This chain connects TRBV7-2 to TRBJ2-2; D may correspond to TRBD1 or TRBD2 (5 bases each). This clonotype was obtained from a female donor with early-stage non-small cell lung cancer. Source: lung tumor tissue, taken at surgery. CDR3 in amino acids: CASSPPGTPFTGELFF. CDR3 in DNA: TGTGCCAGCAGCCCCCCCGGGACCCCCTTCACCGGGGAGCTGTTTTTT.